The next 10 T cell receptor beta chains were all read from a single sample in a study of CD8+CD57+ T cells in acquired aplastic anemia. Genomic DNA served as template for TCR beta VDJ and CDR3 profiling. TCRdb processed the reads anew with MiXCR; each CDR3 protein has one entry. The top ten clones hold about 2.9% of a sample with about 150,000 distinct CDR3 sequences, more than 45% of them seen once. By flow cytometry, patients selected for sequencing had shown an expansion of CD8+CD57+ cells. The sequenced sample consisted of sorted CD4+, CD8+, or CD8+CD57+ T cells (not recorded which) from PBMCs. The origin of the receptors is a human donor with aplastic anemia.

The CDR3 reads CASSDSSTDTQYF. CDR3 nucleotide sequence: TGTGCCAGCTCGGACAGTAGCACAGATACGCAGTATTTT. J is TRBJ2-3 and V is TRBV11-3, with a weak D call TRBD1 (6 bases). Trimming took off 8 bases at V and 0 bases at J, with 9 bases between the two ends. Germline V gene sequence: CDR1 SGHNT, CDR2 YENEEA. This CDR3 comprises 13 residues.

This clonotype was seen many times. The chain is built from TRBV6-1 and TRBJ1-3, with D maybe TRBD1 (6 bases). Germline CDR1 is MNHNS and CDR2 is SASEGT. Trimming shortened V by 6 bases and J by 8 bases, and 17 bases separated the two germline ends. This CDR3 is built from 14 residues. CDR3 nucleotides: TGTGCCAGCAGAGATAGGGGGACGCGTGACACCATATATTTT. Translation gives CASRDRGTRDTIYF.

In DNA form, the CDR3 reads TGTGCCAGCAGCTTAGTCGTGGGCACCATATATTTT. Amino acid sequence: CASSLVVGTIYF. This rearrangement joins TRBV7-9 to TRBJ1-3; D remains ambiguous. V lost 1 base to trimming and J lost 9 bases, with 7 bases between them. CDR3 length: 12 residues. Germline loops: CDR1 SEHNR, CDR2 FQNEAQ (reference sequence).

This clonotype appeared many times. J is TRBJ2-5 and V is TRBV12-3 or TRBV12-4; D may be TRBD2 (5 bases). V dropped 6 bases and J dropped 5 bases, with 13 bases sitting between them. CDR3 size: 13 residues. The CDR3 is CASSTSSGETQYF. The DNA for the CDR3 is TGTGCCAGCAGCACCAGTTCGGGGGAGACCCAGTACTTC.

The chain recombines TRBV7-3 with TRBJ1-5; 7 positions agree with TRBD1. The germline gives CDR1 SGHTA, CDR2 FQGTGA. The V and J ends lost 4 bases and 0 bases, in that order; junction bases with no gene match: 9. The length of the CDR3 is 17 residues. The DNA for the CDR3 is TGTGCCAGCAGCTCCTGGGACAGACCGAATAGCAATCAGCCCCAGCATTTT. It encodes CASSSWDRPNSNQPQHF.

The V gene is TRBV24-1, the J gene TRBJ2-7; no definite D call. The CDR3 runs to 12 residues. Trimming took 3 bases from V and 7 from J, leaving 9 bases between them. Germline CDR1 KGHDR, CDR2 SFDVKD. The CDR3 region is CATSDSTREQYF. In DNA, the CDR3 is TGTGCCACCAGTGATAGCACGCGAGAGCAGTACTTC.

The CDR3 nucleotides are TGTGCCACCAGTGACCTACCGGGACAGGGGGCTAAACAGCCCCAGCATTTT. As protein: CATSDLPGQGAKQPQHF. The chain employs TRBV24-1 and TRBJ1-5; TRBD1 matches 12 bases. CDR1 is KGHDR, CDR2 SFDVKD, per germline. The CDR3 is 17 residues long. Losses at the gene ends were 4 bases for V and 7 bases for J; bases not matched to a gene: 10.

The J gene is TRBJ1-6, the V gene TRBV7-2; perhaps TRBD1 as D (5 bases). Germline V gives CDR1 SGHTA, CDR2 FQGNSA. V lost 7 bases and J 14 bases, leaving 12 bases between the germline ends. The CDR3 runs 11 residues. The CDR3 protein is CASTGAGSLHF. DNA of the CDR3: TGTGCCAGCACCGGGGCCGGGTCCCTCCACTTT.

This clonotype was detected only once. The conserved phenylalanine or tryptophan is not found at the CDR3 terminus, so this likely reflects a read error. The DNA is omitted, as the CDR3 cannot be located on it reliably, and the CDR3 follows TCRdb's listing. This chain joins TRBV5-1 and TRBJ2-3. Ends included, the CDR3 has 14 residues. In germline, CDR1 is SGHRS, CDR2 YFSETQ. The CDR3 region is CASSLASNTDTQPI.

The chain is built from TRBV7-2 and TRBJ1-2; 7 nucleotides line up with TRBD1. Germline V gene sequence: CDR1 SGHTA, CDR2 FQGNSA. The CDR3 extends over 13 amino acids. Unmatched junction bases numbered 7, after V lost 5 bases and J lost 7 bases. CDR3 bases: TGTGCCAGCAGCCTGGACAGGACTGGTGGCTACACCTTC. It codes for CASSLDRTGGYTF.